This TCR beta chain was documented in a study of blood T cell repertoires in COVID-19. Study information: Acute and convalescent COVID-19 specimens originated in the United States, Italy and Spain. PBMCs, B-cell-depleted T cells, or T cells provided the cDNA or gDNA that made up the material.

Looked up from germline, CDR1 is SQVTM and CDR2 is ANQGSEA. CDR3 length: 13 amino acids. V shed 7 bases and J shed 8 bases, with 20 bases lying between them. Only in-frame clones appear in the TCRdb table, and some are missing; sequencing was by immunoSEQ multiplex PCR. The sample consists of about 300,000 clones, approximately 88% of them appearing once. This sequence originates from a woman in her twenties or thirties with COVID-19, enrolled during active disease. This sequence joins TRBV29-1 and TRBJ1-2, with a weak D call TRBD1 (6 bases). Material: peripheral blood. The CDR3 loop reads CSAGGQGRGGYTF. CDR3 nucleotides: TGCAGCGCCGGGGGGCAGGGCAGAGGGGGCTACACCTTC.